The 18 T cell receptor beta chains in this list originate from one sample, sequenced in a study of blood T cell repertoires in COVID-19. Profiling relied on immunoSEQ multiplex PCR, and the TCRdb table lists in-frame clones only, not all of them. This table holds roughly 39,000 clones, roughly 78% found once. Sequenced: peripheral blood. The source of these receptors is a man between 70 and 80 years old with acute or convalescent COVID-19.

This chain uses TRBV7-2 with TRBJ2-6; TRBD1 matches 9 bases. Germline lookup yields CDR1 SGHTA and CDR2 FQGNSA. Trimming took 4 bases from V and 2 from J; bases not matched to a gene: 3. The length of the CDR3 is 16 residues. CDR3 nucleotides: TGTGCCAGCAGCTCGACAGGGGGGGCTGGGGCCAACGTCCTGACTTTC. Translating gives CASSSTGGAGANVLTF.

This clone has just a few counts. The V and J genes are TRBV28 and TRBJ2-7, with TRBD1 as a possible D gene (6 bases). CDR3 length equals 14 residues. The germline CDR1 and CDR2 sequences are MDHEN and SYDVKM. The germline V and J ends were trimmed by 5 bases and 5 bases, with 16 bases remaining between them. The CDR3 sequence is CASSLGQTGDEQYF. CDR3 sequence (DNA): TGTGCCAGCAGTCTGGGTCAGACAGGTGACGAGCAGTACTTC.

The chain uses TRBV19 and TRBJ1-6; tentatively, D is TRBD1 (6 bases). The germline V gene encodes CDR1 LNHDA and CDR2 SQIVND (reference sequence). V lost 5 bases and J 6 bases, leaving 14 bases between the germline ends. The CDR3 covers 15 residues. CDR3 sequence reads: CASSPADRFNSPLHF. As DNA, the CDR3 is TGTGCCAGTAGTCCTGCGGACAGATTTAATTCACCCCTCCACTTT.

The chain has TRBV7-9 and TRBJ2-2; D is unresolved. The CDR3 is made up of 15 amino acids. V gave up 5 bases and J gave up 5 bases, with 15 bases separating them. Germline CDR1 and CDR2: SEHNR and FQNEAQ (reference sequence). CDR3 DNA: TGTGCCAGCAGCCCCCGCCTGGAGAGGACCGGGGAGCTGTTTTTT. This gives the protein CASSPRLERTGELFF. The full variable domain, rest sourced from reference TRBV7-9 and TRBJ2-2, is DTGVSQNPRHKITKRGQNVTFRCDPISEHNRLYWYRQTLGQGPEFLTYFQNEAQLEKSRLLSDRFSAERPKGSFSTLEIQRTEQGDSAMYLCASSPRLERTGELFFGEGSRLTVL.

The V and J genes are TRBV12-3 or TRBV12-4 and TRBJ1-2, with TRBD1 matching 7 bases. V dropped 6 bases and J dropped 4; count of bases not matched to a gene: 2. The CDR3 contains 12 residues. The CDR3 nucleotides read TGTGCCAGCAGCCGGACAGGCTATGGCTACACCTTC. It encodes CASSRTGYGYTF.

The chain combines TRBV4-1 with TRBJ1-1; a weak D match, TRBD1 (5 bases). Looked up from germline, CDR1 is MGHRA and CDR2 is YSYEKL. The CDR3 is made up of 13 amino acids. V gave up 6 bases and J gave up 4 bases, with 12 bases separating them. The CDR3 protein is CASRLRGGTEAFF. The CDR3 DNA reads TGCGCCAGCAGGCTTCGGGGGGGCACTGAAGCTTTCTTT.

The rearrangement links TRBV6-2 or TRBV6-3 to TRBJ2-7, with 11 bases identical to TRBD2. Germline values: CDR1 MNHEY, CDR2 SVGEGT. V trimming: 5 bases; J trimming: 0 bases; junction bases outside the gene matches: 6. The CDR3 spans 16 residues. The CDR3 is CASSPAGTSGSYEQYF. In DNA, the CDR3 is TGTGCCAGCAGTCCCGCCGGGACTAGCGGCTCCTACGAGCAGTACTTC.

The rearrangement joins TRBV24-1 to TRBJ2-5; 10 positions match TRBD1. With 5 bases clipped from V and 2 bases from J, the junction kept 13 bases outside the gene matches. The CDR3 spans 18 residues. The germline CDR1 and CDR2 sequences are KGHDR and SFDVKD. The CDR3 spells CATSGRGRQGAWQETQYF. In nucleotides, the CDR3 is TGTGCCACCAGTGGTAGGGGGCGACAGGGGGCTTGGCAAGAGACCCAGTACTTC.

This clone is a singleton in its sample. This chain uses TRBV12-3 or TRBV12-4 with TRBJ2-7; TRBD1 matches at 7 bases. The junction had 8 bases not matched to a gene; V was cut back by 8 bases and J by 4 bases. This CDR3 comprises 13 residues. The CDR3 sequence is CASAQTGAYEQYF. The CDR3 DNA follows: TGTGCCAGCGCGCAAACAGGGGCATACGAGCAGTACTTC.

This clone was picked up a small number of times. The chain is built from TRBV7-2 and TRBJ2-7; D is perhaps TRBD2 (5 bases). From germline, CDR1 is SGHTA and CDR2 FQGNSA. The CDR3 has 12 residues. V was trimmed by 4 bases and J by 4 bases, leaving 8 bases between them. The CDR3 spells CASSYSGYEQYF. The CDR3 DNA is TGTGCCAGCAGCTACTCGGGGTACGAGCAGTACTTC.

The chain has TRBV3-1 (or the pseudogene TRBV3-2) and TRBJ2-5; TRBD2 matches at 7 bases. Germline values: CDR1 LGHDT, CDR2 YNNKEL (reference sequence). V lost 7 bases, J lost 5 bases, and 10 bases stayed unmatched. The length of the CDR3 is 14 residues. CDR3 DNA sequence: TGTGCCAGCATGAAGCGGGAAGGTTATGAGACCCAGTACTTC. As protein: CASMKREGYETQYF.

Concerning this clone itself: Germline and junction disagree at one end, which may indicate a read error. The V call is TRBV6-5, the J call TRBJ2-1; D not resolved. This CDR3 has 14 residues. Germline loops: CDR1 MNHEY, CDR2 SVGAGI. Here the CDR3 reads CASSSFPQDNEQFF. In DNA, the CDR3 is TGTGCCAGTAGTTCTTTTCCGCAGGACAATGAGCAGTTCTTC.

V and J are TRBV19 and TRBJ2-7, with D perhaps TRBD2 (5 bases). This CDR3 region has 14 residues. Looked up from germline, CDR1 is LNHDA and CDR2 is SQIVND (reference sequence). V lost 4 bases and J 2 bases, leaving 12 bases between the germline ends. The CDR3 region is CASSKLTGAYEQYF. Here the CDR3 DNA reads TGTGCCAGTAGTAAACTAACCGGGGCCTACGAGCAGTACTTC.

The CDR3 DNA is TGTGCCAGCAGTTTATGGGGGAGGGCCCAGAACACTGAAGCTTTCTTT. This sequence encodes CASSLWGRAQNTEAFF. V is TRBV27 and J is TRBJ1-1; TRBD1 might be the D (5 bases). CDR1 is MNHEY, CDR2 SMNVEV, per germline (reference sequence). The V end was cut by 1 base, the J end by 1 base, with 13 bases between. The CDR3 has 16 amino acids.

The rearrangement links TRBV5-4 to TRBJ2-1, with 7 nucleotides matching TRBD2. Germline assignment: CDR1 SGHNT and CDR2 YYREEE (reference sequence). The V and J ends lost 4 bases and 0 bases, in that order; junction bases with no gene match: 7. The CDR3 consists of 16 residues. The CDR3 bases are TGTGCCAGCAGCGGCTCAGCGGGGCCCTCCTACAATGAGCAGTTCTTC. Residues: CASSGSAGPSYNEQFF.

The chain carries TRBV7-8 and TRBJ1-5; maybe TRBD1 (5 bases). Trimming left V 5 bases short and J 3 bases short, with 11 bases between. Germline V CDR1 and CDR2: SGHVS, FQNEAQ. The CDR3 has 14 residues. The CDR3 DNA is TGTGCCAGCAGCCAAGCGACAGTCAATCAGCCCCAGCATTTT. This sequence encodes CASSQATVNQPQHF.

The J gene is TRBJ1-5, the V gene TRBV28, with D hard to call. CDR3 length: 12 residues. Germline CDR1 MDHEN, CDR2 SYDVKM. Trimming stripped 2 bases from V and 4 bases from J, with 3 bases between. The CDR3 is CASSLLNQPQHF. The CDR3 region has the DNA TGTGCCAGCAGTTTACTAAATCAGCCCCAGCATTTT.

The genes are TRBV19 and TRBJ2-2, with D possibly being TRBD1 (6 bases). From germline, CDR1 is LNHDA and CDR2 SQIVND (reference sequence). The CDR3 length is 14 residues. With 11 bases removed from V and 7 bases from J, the gap between germline ends came to 20 bases. CDR3 DNA: TGTGCCCTCGGCGGGTCAGGGGATCACGGGGAGCTGTTTTTT. This codes for CALGGSGDHGELFF. The complete variable domain, with remaining parts taken from reference TRBV19 and TRBJ2-2, reads DGGITQSPKYLFRKEGQNVTLSCEQNLNHDAMYWYRQDPGQGLRLIYYSQIVNDFQKGDIAEGYSVSREKKESFPLTVTSAQKNPTAFYLCALGGSGDHGELFFGEGSRLTVL.